The source of this T cell receptor beta chain is a study of cytomegalovirus exposure and HLA in healthy donors. Study conclusions and caveats: In vitro experiments confirmed that a few CMV-associated chains were specific for CMV antigens. Data from an earlier analysis indicated that most TCR beta V segments were productive either about 90% or about 30% of the time. The authors assumed roughly uniform sequencing depth across donors for presence/absence analyses.

The CDR3 loop spans 15 amino acids. V was trimmed by 2 bases and J by 6 bases, leaving 16 bases between them. Germline CDR1 and CDR2: ENHRY and SYGVKD. PCR was performed using 60 Vbeta and 13 Jbeta primers. Profiled with immunoSEQ multiplex PCR; TCRdb holds only in-frame clones, not every one. The table records about 180,000 clones, approximately 79% of them present only once. To note about this clone: No antigen is known for it.

Sequencing input: PBMCs. The chain has TRBV10-3 and TRBJ1-2, with D tentatively TRBD1 (5 bases). This clonotype was obtained from a man in his forties or fifties in good health and CMV-seropositive. The CDR3 region has the DNA TGTGCCATCAGTGAGCCGGAGGGGCCAAGAGATGGCTACACCTTC. It codes for CAISEPEGPRDGYTF.